This entry describes one T cell receptor beta chain. The target antigen is unknown. This sample was taken from a study of cytomegalovirus exposure and HLA in healthy donors. The V gene's germline CDR1 is SGHRS and CDR2 YFSETQ. The CDR3 totals 13 residues. V shed 4 bases and J shed 4 bases, with 11 bases lying between them. These donors, healthy bone marrow donors, were studied. Unrecorded immune exposure was likely among donors, who were nominally healthy when sampled. Study-wide results and limits: Reportedly, diagnosis of cytomegalovirus status by the classifier showed high specificity and sensitivity. Immune exposure was documented only through CMV serostatus.

Primers included in the PCR were 60 Vbeta and 13 Jbeta primers. Profiled with immunoSEQ multiplex PCR; TCRdb holds only in-frame clones, not every one. The sample yields under 150,000 clones, around 77% seen once. Sequencing input: PBMCs. V is TRBV5-1 and J is TRBJ1-1, with D perhaps TRBD1 (5 bases). The receptor was derived from a woman between 25 and 40 years old in good health and CMV-seropositive. CDR3 DNA: TGCGCCAGCAGCATCAACGGGGGCACTGAAGCTTTCTTT. It encodes CASSINGGTEAFF.